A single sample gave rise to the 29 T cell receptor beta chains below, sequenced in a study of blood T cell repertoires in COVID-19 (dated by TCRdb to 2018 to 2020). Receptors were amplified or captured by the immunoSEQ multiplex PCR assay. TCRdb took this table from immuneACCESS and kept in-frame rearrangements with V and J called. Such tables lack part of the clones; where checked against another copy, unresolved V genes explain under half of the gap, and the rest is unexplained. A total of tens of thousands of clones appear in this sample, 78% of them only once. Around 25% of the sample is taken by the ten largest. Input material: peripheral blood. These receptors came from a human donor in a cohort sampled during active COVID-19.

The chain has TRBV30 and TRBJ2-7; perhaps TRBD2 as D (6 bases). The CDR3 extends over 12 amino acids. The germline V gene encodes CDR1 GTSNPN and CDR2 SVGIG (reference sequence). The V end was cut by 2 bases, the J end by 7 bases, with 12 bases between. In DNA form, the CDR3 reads TGTGCCTGGAGTATGGGACTGAGGGAGCAGTACTTC. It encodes CAWSMGLREQYF. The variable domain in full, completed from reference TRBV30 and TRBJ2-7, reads SQTIHQWPATLVQPVGSPLSLECTVEGTSNPNLYWYRQAAGRGLQLLFYSVGIGQISSEVPQNLSASRPQDRQFILSSKKLLLSDSGFYLCAWSMGLREQYFGPGTRLTVT.

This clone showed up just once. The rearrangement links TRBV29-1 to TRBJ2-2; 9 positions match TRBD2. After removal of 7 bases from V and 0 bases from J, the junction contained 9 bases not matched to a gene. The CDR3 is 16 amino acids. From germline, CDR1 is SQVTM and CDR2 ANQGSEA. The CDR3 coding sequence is TGCAGCGGGGGTAGCGGGGGCCTTACGAACACCGGGGAGCTGTTTTTT. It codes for CSGGSGGLTNTGELFF.

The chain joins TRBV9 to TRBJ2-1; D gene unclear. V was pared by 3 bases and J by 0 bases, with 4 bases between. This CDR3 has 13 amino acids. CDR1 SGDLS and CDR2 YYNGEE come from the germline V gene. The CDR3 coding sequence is TGTGCCAGCAGCGAGAGCTCCTACAATGAGCAGTTCTTC. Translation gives CASSESSYNEQFF.

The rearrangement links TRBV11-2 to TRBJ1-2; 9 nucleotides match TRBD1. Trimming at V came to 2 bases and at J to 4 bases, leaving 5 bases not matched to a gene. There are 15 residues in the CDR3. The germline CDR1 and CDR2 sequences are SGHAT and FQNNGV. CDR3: CASSLTGTGSYGYTF. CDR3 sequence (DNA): TGTGCCAGCAGCTTAACAGGGACAGGGAGCTATGGCTACACCTTC.

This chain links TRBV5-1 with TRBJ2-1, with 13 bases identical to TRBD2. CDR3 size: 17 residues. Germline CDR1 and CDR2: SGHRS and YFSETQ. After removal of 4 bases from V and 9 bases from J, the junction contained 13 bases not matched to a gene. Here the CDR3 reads CASSEGRTSGRTGEQFF. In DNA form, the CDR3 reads TGCGCCAGCAGCGAGGGGCGGACTAGCGGGAGAACCGGTGAGCAGTTCTTC. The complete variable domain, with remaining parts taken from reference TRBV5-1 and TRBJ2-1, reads KAGVTQTPRYLIKTRGQQVTLSCSPISGHRSVSWYQQTPGQGLQFLFEYFSETQRNKGNFPGRFSGRQFSNSRSEMNVSTLELGDSALYLCASSEGRTSGRTGEQFFGPGTRLTVL.

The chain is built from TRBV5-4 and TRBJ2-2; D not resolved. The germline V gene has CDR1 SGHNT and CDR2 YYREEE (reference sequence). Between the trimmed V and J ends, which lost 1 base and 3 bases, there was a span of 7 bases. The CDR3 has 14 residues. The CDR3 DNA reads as TGTGCCAGCAGCTTGTCGTCTCACACCGGGGAGCTGTTTTTT. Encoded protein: CASSLSSHTGELFF.

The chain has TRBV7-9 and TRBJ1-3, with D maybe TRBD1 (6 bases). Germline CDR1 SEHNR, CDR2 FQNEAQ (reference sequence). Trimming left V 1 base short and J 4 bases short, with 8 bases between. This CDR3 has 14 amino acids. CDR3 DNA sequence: TGTGCCAGCAGCTTAGACAGGGCCGGAAACACCATATATTTT. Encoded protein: CASSLDRAGNTIYF.

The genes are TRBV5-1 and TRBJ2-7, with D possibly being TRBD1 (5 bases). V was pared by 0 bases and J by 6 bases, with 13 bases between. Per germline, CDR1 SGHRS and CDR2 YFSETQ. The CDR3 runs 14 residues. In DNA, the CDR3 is TGCGCCAGCAGCTTGGTGGCAGGGCACGGCGAGCAGTACTTC. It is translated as CASSLVAGHGEQYF.

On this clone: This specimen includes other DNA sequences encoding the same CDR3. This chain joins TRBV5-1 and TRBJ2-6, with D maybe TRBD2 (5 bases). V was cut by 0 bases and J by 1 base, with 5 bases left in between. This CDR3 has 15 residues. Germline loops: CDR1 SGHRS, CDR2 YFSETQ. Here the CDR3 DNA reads TGCGCCAGCAGCTTGGGAGGGTCTGGGGCCAACGTCCTGACTTTC. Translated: CASSLGGSGANVLTF.

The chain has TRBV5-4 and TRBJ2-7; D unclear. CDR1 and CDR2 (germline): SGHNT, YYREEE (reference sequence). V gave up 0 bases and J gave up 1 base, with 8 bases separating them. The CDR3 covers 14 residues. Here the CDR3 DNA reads TGTGCCAGCAGCTTGGCCAAACAGTCCTACGAGCAGTACTTC. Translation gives CASSLAKQSYEQYF.

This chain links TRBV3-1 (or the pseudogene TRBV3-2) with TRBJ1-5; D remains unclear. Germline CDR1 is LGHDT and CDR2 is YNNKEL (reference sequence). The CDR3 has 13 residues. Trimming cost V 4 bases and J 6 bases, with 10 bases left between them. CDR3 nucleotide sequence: TGTGCCAGCAGCCTCCAGATAAGTCAGCCCCAGCATTTT. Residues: CASSLQISQPQHF.

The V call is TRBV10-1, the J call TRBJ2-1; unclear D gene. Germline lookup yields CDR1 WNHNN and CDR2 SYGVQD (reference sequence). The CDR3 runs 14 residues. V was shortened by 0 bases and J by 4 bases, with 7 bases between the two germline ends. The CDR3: CASSESRQYNEQFF. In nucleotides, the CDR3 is TGCGCCAGCAGTGAGTCGAGGCAATACAATGAGCAGTTCTTC.

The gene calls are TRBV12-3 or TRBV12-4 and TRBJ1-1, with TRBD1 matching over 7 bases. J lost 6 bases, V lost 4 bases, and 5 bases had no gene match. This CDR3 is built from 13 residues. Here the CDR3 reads CASSSGGHAEAFF. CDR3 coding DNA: TGTGCCAGCAGTTCAGGGGGACACGCTGAAGCTTTCTTT.

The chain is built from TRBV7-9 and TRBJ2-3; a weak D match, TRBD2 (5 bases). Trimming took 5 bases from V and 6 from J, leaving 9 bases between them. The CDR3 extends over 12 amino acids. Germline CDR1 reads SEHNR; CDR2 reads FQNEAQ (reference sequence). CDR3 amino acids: CASSPWEDTQYF. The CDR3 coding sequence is TGTGCCAGCAGCCCTTGGGAGGATACGCAGTATTTT. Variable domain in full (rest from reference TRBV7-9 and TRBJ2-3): DTGVSQNPRHKITKRGQNVTFRCDPISEHNRLYWYRQTLGQGPEFLTYFQNEAQLEKSRLLSDRFSAERPKGSFSTLEIQRTEQGDSAMYLCASSPWEDTQYFGPGTRLTVL.

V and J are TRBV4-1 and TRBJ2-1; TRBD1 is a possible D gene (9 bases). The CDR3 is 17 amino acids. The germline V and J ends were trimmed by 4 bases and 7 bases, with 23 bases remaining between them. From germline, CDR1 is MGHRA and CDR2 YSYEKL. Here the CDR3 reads CASSPVLAGQGANEQFF. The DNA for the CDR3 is TGCGCCAGCAGCCCGGTCTTAGCGGGACAGGGTGCAAATGAGCAGTTCTTC.

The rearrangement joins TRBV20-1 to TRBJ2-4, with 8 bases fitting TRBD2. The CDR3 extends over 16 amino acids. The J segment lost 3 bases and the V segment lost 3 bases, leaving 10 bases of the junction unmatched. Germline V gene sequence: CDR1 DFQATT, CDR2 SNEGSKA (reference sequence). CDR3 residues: CSASALAGVGKNIQYF. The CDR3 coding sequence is TGCAGTGCTAGTGCGCTAGCGGGCGTCGGCAAAAACATTCAGTACTTC.

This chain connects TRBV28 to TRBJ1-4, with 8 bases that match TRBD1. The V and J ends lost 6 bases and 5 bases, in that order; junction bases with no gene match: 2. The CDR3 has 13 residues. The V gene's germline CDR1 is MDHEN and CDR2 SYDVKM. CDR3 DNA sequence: TGTGCCAGCAGGGACAGGGTAAATGAAAAACTGTTTTTT. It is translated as CASRDRVNEKLFF.

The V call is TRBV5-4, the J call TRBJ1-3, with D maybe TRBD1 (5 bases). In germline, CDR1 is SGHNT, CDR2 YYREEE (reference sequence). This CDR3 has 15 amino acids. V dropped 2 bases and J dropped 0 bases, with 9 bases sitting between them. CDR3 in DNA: TGTGCCAGCAGCTTTCAGGGTCTCTCTGGAAACACCATATATTTT. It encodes CASSFQGLSGNTIYF.

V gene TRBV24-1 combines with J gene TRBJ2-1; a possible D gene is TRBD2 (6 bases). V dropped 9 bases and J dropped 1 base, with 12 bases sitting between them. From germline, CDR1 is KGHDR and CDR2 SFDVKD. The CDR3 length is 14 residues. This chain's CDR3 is CATGSRGSYNEQFF. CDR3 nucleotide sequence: TGTGCCACCGGGTCCCGGGGGTCCTACAATGAGCAGTTCTTC.

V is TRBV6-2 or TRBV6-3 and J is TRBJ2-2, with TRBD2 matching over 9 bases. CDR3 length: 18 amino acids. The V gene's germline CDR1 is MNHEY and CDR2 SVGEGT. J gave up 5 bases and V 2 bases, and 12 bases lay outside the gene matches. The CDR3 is CASSYAEWTSVRTGELFF. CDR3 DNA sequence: TGTGCCAGCAGTTACGCGGAATGGACTAGCGTCCGGACCGGGGAGCTGTTTTTT.

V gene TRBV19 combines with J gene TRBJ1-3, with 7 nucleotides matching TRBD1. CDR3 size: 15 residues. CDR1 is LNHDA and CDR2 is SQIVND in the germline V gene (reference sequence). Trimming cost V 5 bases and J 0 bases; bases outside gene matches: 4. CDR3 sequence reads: CASSEDRDSGNTIYF. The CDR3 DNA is TGTGCCAGTAGTGAAGACAGGGACTCTGGAAACACCATATATTTT.

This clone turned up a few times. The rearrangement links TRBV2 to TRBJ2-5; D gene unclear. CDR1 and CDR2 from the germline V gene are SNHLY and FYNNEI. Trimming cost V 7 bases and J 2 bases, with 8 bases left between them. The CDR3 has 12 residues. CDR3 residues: CASNAGQETQYF. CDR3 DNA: TGTGCCAGCAACGCAGGACAAGAGACCCAGTACTTC.

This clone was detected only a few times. Here the CDR3 reads CASSSQGSYYNEQFF. The CDR3 DNA is TGCGCCAGCAGCTCCCAGGGCTCCTACTACAATGAGCAGTTCTTC. This sequence joins TRBV5-1 and TRBJ2-1; a possible D gene is TRBD1 (5 bases). The CDR3 covers 15 residues. Deletions cut 3 bases from V and 3 bases from J, with 13 bases between. From germline, CDR1 is SGHRS and CDR2 YFSETQ.

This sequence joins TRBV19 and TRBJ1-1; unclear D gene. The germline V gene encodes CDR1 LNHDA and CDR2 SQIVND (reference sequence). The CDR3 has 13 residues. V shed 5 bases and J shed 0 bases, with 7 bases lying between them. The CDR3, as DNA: TGTGCCAGTAGTTCCAAATTGAACACTGAAGCTTTCTTT. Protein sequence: CASSSKLNTEAFF. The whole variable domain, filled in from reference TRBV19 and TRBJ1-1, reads DGGITQSPKYLFRKEGQNVTLSCEQNLNHDAMYWYRQDPGQGLRLIYYSQIVNDFQKGDIAEGYSVSREKKESFPLTVTSAQKNPTAFYLCASSSKLNTEAFFGQGTRLTVV.

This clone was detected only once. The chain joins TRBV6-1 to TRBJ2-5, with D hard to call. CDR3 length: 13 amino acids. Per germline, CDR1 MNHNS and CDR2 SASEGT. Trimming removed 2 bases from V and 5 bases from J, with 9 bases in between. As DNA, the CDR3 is TGTGCCAGCAGTGAAAATGCGAGGGAGACCCAGTACTTC. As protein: CASSENARETQYF.

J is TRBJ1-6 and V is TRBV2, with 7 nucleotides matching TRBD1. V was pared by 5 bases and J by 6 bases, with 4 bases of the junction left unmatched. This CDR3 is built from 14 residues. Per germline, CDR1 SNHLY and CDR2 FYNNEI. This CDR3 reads CASSNRDSNSPLHF. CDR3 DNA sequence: TGTGCCAGCAGTAACCGGGACAGTAATTCACCCCTCCACTTT.

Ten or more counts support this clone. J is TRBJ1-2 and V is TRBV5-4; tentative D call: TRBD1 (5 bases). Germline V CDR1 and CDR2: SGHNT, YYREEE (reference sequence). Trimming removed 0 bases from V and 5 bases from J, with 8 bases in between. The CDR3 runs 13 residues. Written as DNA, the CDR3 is TGTGCCAGCAGCTTGGACGGACAATATGGCTACACCTTC. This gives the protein CASSLDGQYGYTF.

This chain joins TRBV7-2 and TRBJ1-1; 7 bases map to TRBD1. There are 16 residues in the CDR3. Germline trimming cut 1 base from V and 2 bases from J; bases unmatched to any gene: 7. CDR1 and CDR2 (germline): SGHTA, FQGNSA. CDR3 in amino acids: CASSLEAGGFNTEAFF. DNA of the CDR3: TGTGCCAGCAGCTTAGAAGCAGGGGGGTTTAACACTGAAGCTTTCTTT.

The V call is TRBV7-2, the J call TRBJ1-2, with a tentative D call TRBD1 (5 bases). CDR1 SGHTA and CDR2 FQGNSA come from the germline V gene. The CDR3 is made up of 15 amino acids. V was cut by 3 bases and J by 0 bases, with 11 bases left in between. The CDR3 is CASSLGQSPNYGYTF. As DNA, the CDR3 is TGTGCCAGCAGCTTGGGGCAGTCCCCTAACTATGGCTACACCTTC. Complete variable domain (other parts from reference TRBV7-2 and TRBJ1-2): GAGVSQSPSNKVTEKGKDVELRCDPISGHTALYWYRQSLGQGLEFLIYFQGNSAPDKSGLPSDRFSAERTGGSVSTLTIQRTQQEDSAVYLCASSLGQSPNYGYTFGSGTRLTVV.